This TCR beta chain emerged from a study of blood T cell repertoires in COVID-19. Study overall: Among Cohort 3 donors, those recovered had two negative PCRs, clearance, or symptom resolution.

Germline-derived CDR1 and CDR2 are SNHLY and FYNNEI. V gave up 2 bases and J gave up 10 bases, with 10 bases separating them. The CDR3 length is 12 residues. In the source study's methods: From reference gene primer amplification, estimates of nucleated cell counts were derived. TCRdb's copy holds only in-frame clones and misses some; the assay was immunoSEQ multiplex PCR. The DNA gave D and trimming, while V, J and clone size come from that table. In the table there are about 200,000 clones, around 86% of which are singletons. The chain joins TRBV2 to TRBJ2-3, with D hard to call. The receptor was derived from a woman aged 40 to 50 in a cohort exposed to, infected with or recovered from COVID-19 (not recorded which). Material for sequencing was PBMCs or T cells enriched from blood (not recorded which). The CDR3 DNA sequence: TGTGCCAGCAGTGAATCGTACTTCGCGCAGTATTTT. Its protein product is CASSESYFAQYF.